A single sample is the source of the 13 T cell receptor beta chains below, sequenced in a study of blood T cell repertoires in COVID-19. Some clones are missing from TCRdb's copy, which holds only in-frame ones; the method was immunoSEQ multiplex PCR. The sample records roughly 100,000 clones, about 85% being singletons. The material sequenced was peripheral blood. The receptors stem from a middle-aged man with acute or convalescent COVID-19.

V is TRBV27 and J is TRBJ1-3; D is unclear. Trimming removed 4 bases from V and 0 bases from J, with 13 bases in between. CDR1 and CDR2 (germline): MNHEY, SMNVEV (reference sequence). This CDR3 is 16 amino acids long. CDR3 residues: CASSSYSSGSGNTIYF. For the CDR3, the DNA is TGTGCCAGCAGTTCCTACTCCAGCGGCTCTGGAAACACCATATATTTT.

This clone was seen once. V gene TRBV7-3 combines with J gene TRBJ2-7, with D perhaps TRBD1 (6 bases). The CDR3 is 13 amino acids. The V end was cut by 5 bases, the J end by 5 bases, with 13 bases between. Germline V lookup: CDR1 SGHTA, CDR2 FQGTGA. This chain's CDR3 is CASSLQGSHEQYF. DNA for the CDR3: TGTGCCAGCAGCCTCCAGGGGTCCCACGAGCAGTACTTC.

The chain carries TRBV27 and TRBJ2-1; D may be TRBD2 (6 bases). The CDR3 is 12 amino acids. Germline V gene sequence: CDR1 MNHEY, CDR2 SMNVEV (reference sequence). The ends were cut back, 3 bases at V and 7 bases at J, with 7 bases in the middle. CDR3 protein: CASSLGGNEQFF. CDR3 coding DNA: TGTGCCAGCAGTTTGGGGGGAAATGAGCAGTTCTTC.

The chain links TRBV10-3 to TRBJ2-7, with a weak D call TRBD2 (6 bases). Germline-derived CDR1 and CDR2 are ENHRY and SYGVKD. The CDR3 is made up of 11 amino acids. Between the trimmed V and J ends, which lost 7 bases and 4 bases, there was a span of 8 bases. CDR3 DNA: TGTGCCATCATGGAGGGTTACGAGCAGTACTTC. This translates into CAIMEGYEQYF.

This clone has just one count. The V call is TRBV6-5, the J call TRBJ2-7, with 9 nucleotides matching TRBD1. V gave up 4 bases and J gave up 11 bases; unmatched junction bases: 6. The CDR3 runs 12 residues. Germline lookup yields CDR1 MNHEY and CDR2 SVGAGI. CDR3 DNA: TGTGCCAGCAGTTCTCCCAGGACAGGGGAGTACTTC. Amino acid sequence: CASSSPRTGEYF.

Only a few counts were recorded for this clone. The chain joins TRBV4-1 to TRBJ1-5; D unresolved. V lost 1 base, J lost 4 bases, and 11 bases lay in between. Germline V gives CDR1 MGHRA, CDR2 YSYEKL. The CDR3 has 15 amino acids. This chain's CDR3 is CASSQGRAGNQPQHF. The DNA of the CDR3 is TGCGCCAGCAGCCAAGGGCGTGCGGGGAATCAGCCCCAGCATTTT.

This sequence joins TRBV6-4 and TRBJ2-2; 7 nucleotides agree with TRBD2. CDR3 size: 17 residues. The germline V gene has CDR1 MRHNA and CDR2 SNTAGT. J lost 1 base, V lost 0 bases, and 5 bases had no gene match. Written as DNA, the CDR3 is TGTGCCAGCAGTGACTCGTACGGCGGGGGGAACACCGGGGAGCTGTTTTTT. This gives the protein CASSDSYGGGNTGELFF.

V and J are TRBV6-5 and TRBJ1-5; 7 nucleotides match TRBD1. The germline V gene has CDR1 MNHEY and CDR2 SVGAGI. After removal of 4 bases from V and 3 bases from J, the junction contained 6 bases not matched to a gene. This CDR3 comprises 15 residues. The CDR3 loop is CASSSPTGLNQPQHF. The DNA of the CDR3 is TGTGCCAGCAGTTCCCCGACAGGGCTCAATCAGCCCCAGCATTTT.

The chain couples TRBV28 to TRBJ2-5; 9 nucleotides match TRBD1. This CDR3 contains 14 residues. V gave up 5 bases and J gave up 5 bases; unmatched junction bases: 6. Germline V gives CDR1 MDHEN, CDR2 SYDVKM. The CDR3 reads CASSVTGGWETQYF. CDR3 nucleotides: TGTGCCAGCAGTGTGACAGGGGGGTGGGAGACCCAGTACTTC.

The V gene is TRBV11-1, the J gene TRBJ2-1; 7 nucleotides match TRBD2. The CDR3 totals 15 residues. The germline gives CDR1 SGHAT, CDR2 FQDESV (reference sequence). The trim removed 4 bases at V and 5 bases at J, leaving 8 bases unmatched. CDR3 sequence reads: CASSSVWRENNEQFF. The DNA of the CDR3 is TGTGCCAGCAGCTCCGTTTGGCGGGAGAACAATGAGCAGTTCTTC.

The chain links TRBV5-1 to TRBJ2-1; D gene uncertain. CDR3 length: 15 amino acids. The V end was cut by 2 bases, the J end by 3 bases, with 12 bases between. Per the germline V gene, CDR1 is SGHRS and CDR2 is YFSETQ. Here the CDR3 reads CASSLTSPIYNEQFF. CDR3 sequence (DNA): TGCGCCAGCAGCTTAACTTCCCCTATCTACAATGAGCAGTTCTTC.

V is TRBV12-3 or TRBV12-4 and J is TRBJ1-1, with unresolved D. The CDR3 length is 13 residues. Trimming shortened V by 1 base and J by 8 bases, and 11 bases separated the two germline ends. The CDR3 reads CASSLVRAKEAFF. The CDR3 nucleotides are TGTGCCAGCAGTTTAGTGCGGGCCAAGGAAGCTTTCTTT.

This sequence joins TRBV11-3 and TRBJ1-1; 7 positions match TRBD1. The CDR3 extends over 16 amino acids. Looked up from germline, CDR1 is SGHNT and CDR2 is YENEEA. With V trimmed by 5 bases and J by 3 bases, 12 bases remained unmatched. In DNA form, the CDR3 reads TGTGCCAGCAGCATCCGGGACAGCGGAATTTACACTGAAGCTTTCTTT. It encodes CASSIRDSGIYTEAFF.